These 10 T cell receptor beta chains were sequenced from one sample in a study of cytomegalovirus exposure and HLA in healthy donors. The primer mix had 60 Vbeta and 13 Jbeta primers. Sequencing was performed with immunoSEQ multiplex PCR; in TCRdb, only in-frame clones are kept and a portion is missing. This sample yields around 130,000 clones, of which roughly 70% are seen a single time; roughly 3.1% belongs to the top ten. Material: PBMCs. These receptors came from a man in his thirties or forties in good health and CMV-seronegative.

V usage is TRBV29-1 and J usage is TRBJ1-2; D is perhaps TRBD1 (6 bases). Deletions cut 7 bases from V and 1 base from J, with 13 bases between. Germline CDR1 SQVTM, CDR2 ANQGSEA. CDR3 length: 13 residues. CDR3 residues: CSAIGQFNYGYTF. The CDR3 DNA reads as TGCAGCGCCATAGGACAGTTTAACTATGGCTACACCTTC.

The chain joins TRBV28 to TRBJ2-6, with a tentative D call TRBD1 (6 bases). CDR3 length: 15 residues. Deletions cut 6 bases from V and 1 base from J, with 10 bases between. The germline gives CDR1 MDHEN, CDR2 SYDVKM. The CDR3 loop reads CASSTTGSGANVLTF. The DNA for the CDR3 is TGTGCCAGCAGCACTACAGGGTCTGGGGCCAACGTCCTGACTTTC.

The chain uses TRBV5-1 and TRBJ2-7, with a tentative D call TRBD1 (6 bases). Trimming removed 1 base from V and 0 bases from J, with 8 bases in between. Germline V gene data show CDR1 as SGHRS and CDR2 as YFSETQ. The CDR3 has 14 amino acids. For the CDR3, the DNA is TGCGCCAGCAGCTTGAGGACAGACTCCTACGAGCAGTACTTC. Its protein product is CASSLRTDSYEQYF.

This rearrangement joins TRBV21-1 to TRBJ1-5. TRBV21-1 is annotated as a pseudogene. The length of the CDR3 is 14 residues. CDR3 DNA sequence: TGTGCCAGCAACCTCGCGGGGCGCAATCAGCCCCAGCATTTT. Translated: CASNLAGRNQPQHF.

The chain carries TRBV9 and TRBJ2-1; 9 nucleotides agree with TRBD1. This CDR3 spans 15 amino acids. Trimming removed 2 bases from V and 9 bases from J; junction bases left unmatched: 9. Germline CDR1 SGDLS, CDR2 YYNGEE. CDR3 sequence: CASSVTGGAVAEQFF. CDR3 coding DNA: TGTGCCAGCAGCGTTACAGGGGGCGCAGTGGCTGAGCAGTTCTTC. The entire variable domain, with the rest obtained from reference TRBV9 and TRBJ2-1, is as follows: DSGVTQTPKHLITATGQRVTLRCSPRSGDLSVYWYQQSLDQGLQFLIQYYNGEERAKGNILERFSAQQFPDLHSELNLSSLELGDSALYFCASSVTGGAVAEQFFGPGTRLTVL.

The chain carries TRBV4-1 and TRBJ2-3; D unclear. Trimming took off 7 bases at V and 1 base at J, with 3 bases between the two ends. This CDR3 has 11 amino acids. From germline, CDR1 is MGHRA and CDR2 YSYEKL. CDR3 DNA sequence: TGCGCCAGCACGGGCACAGATACGCAGTATTTT. Translated: CASTGTDTQYF.

This clone was seen at least ten times. V usage is TRBV6-6 and J usage is TRBJ2-7; 10 bases are shared with TRBD2. Germline V CDR1 and CDR2: MNHNY, SVGAGI (reference sequence). V dropped 7 bases and J dropped 5; count of bases not matched to a gene: 5. The CDR3 has 13 residues. In DNA, the CDR3 is TGTGCCAGCACCAGACTAGCGGGTGACGAGCAGTACTTC. It codes for CASTRLAGDEQYF.

This clone came up a few times. V is TRBV7-6 and J is TRBJ2-3; D may be TRBD2 (6 bases). Deletions cut 1 base from V and 2 bases from J, with 22 bases between. CDR1 SGHVS and CDR2 FNYEAQ come from the germline V gene. The CDR3 is 19 residues long. DNA of the CDR3: TGTGCCAGCAGCTTAGTTTGGTCCTTTACGGCGGGATTCACAGATACGCAGTATTTT. Translation: CASSLVWSFTAGFTDTQYF.

The gene calls are TRBV30 and TRBJ1-1; 9 bases match TRBD1. J gave up 8 bases and V 0 bases, and 1 base lay outside the gene matches. The V gene's germline CDR1 is GTSNPN and CDR2 SVGIG (reference sequence). This CDR3 has 12 residues. The CDR3 spells CAWSVDRGEAFF. In DNA form, the CDR3 reads TGTGCCTGGAGTGTCGACAGGGGGGAAGCTTTCTTT.

J is TRBJ1-6 and V is TRBV5-1; perhaps TRBD1 as D (5 bases). In germline, CDR1 is SGHRS, CDR2 YFSETQ. CDR3 length: 16 residues. Trimming pared 3 bases from V and 9 bases from J, leaving 19 bases between. The CDR3 DNA sequence: TGCGCCAGCAGCTCCCCGAGCGGGGCCAGTAGTTCACCCCTCCACTTT. Residues: CASSSPSGASSSPLHF.